This T cell receptor (beta chain) stems from a study of shared clonotypes between healthy human individuals. For this clone: What it recognizes is unknown.

Per the germline V gene, CDR1 is SGHNT and CDR2 is YYREEE (reference sequence). V was shortened by 0 bases and J by 3 bases, with 7 bases between the two germline ends. CDR3 size: 13 residues. Nashville, Tennessee was home to all donors, each a Caucasian adult. It was into CD45RA+ naive and CD45RA-negative memory subsets that the CD4+ cells were split. General observations from the study: Clonotypes not shared had lower generation probabilities than those common to all four donors. There were few donors, and this limited the genetic and exposure-history diversity represented.

TCRdb's table, derived via immunoSEQ multiplex PCR, lists solely in-frame clones and lacks some. Of 1,500,000 or so clones in the sample, around 97% were seen once. The receptor was isolated from a man aged 25-45 years in good health. Sequences were obtained from naive CD4+ T cells sorted from blood. Subset denoted: CD45RA+ positively selected. V and J are TRBV5-4 and TRBJ2-7; D is ambiguous. CDR3 in amino acids: CASSLVQDYEQYF. CDR3 in DNA: TGTGCCAGCAGCTTGGTGCAGGACTACGAGCAGTACTTC.